A single sample gave rise to the 7 T cell receptor beta chains below, sequenced in a study of blood T cell repertoires in COVID-19. The repertoire was sequenced with immunoSEQ multiplex PCR; TCRdb's copy has only in-frame clones and lacks some. The table lists 35,000 to 55,000 clones, 69% of them singletons. The source material was peripheral blood. Receptors originate from an elderly man with acute or convalescent COVID-19.

The chain combines TRBV5-6 with TRBJ1-1; TRBD1 aligns across 8 bases. V was clipped by 3 bases and J by 0 bases; unmatched bases: 7. CDR1 and CDR2 (germline): SGHDT, YYEEEE. This CDR3 is built from 16 residues. CDR3 loop: CASSYTTGAVNTEAFF. In nucleotides, the CDR3 is TGTGCCAGCAGCTACACGACAGGGGCGGTGAACACTGAAGCTTTCTTT.

This rearrangement joins TRBV27 to TRBJ2-3, with 7 bases identical to TRBD2. In germline, CDR1 is MNHEY, CDR2 SMNVEV (reference sequence). The CDR3 runs to 15 residues. V gave up 0 bases and J gave up 0 bases; unmatched junction bases: 0. CDR3 sequence reads: CASSLSSGSTDTQYF. In nucleotides, the CDR3 is TGTGCCAGCAGTTTATCTAGCGGGAGCACAGATACGCAGTATTTT.

This clone was picked up a small number of times. In nucleotides, the CDR3 is TGTGCCAGCGGGACACGGCTGTACGAGCAGTACTTC. Its protein is CASGTRLYEQYF. The rearrangement joins TRBV5-6 to TRBJ2-7; D may be TRBD1 (6 bases). V lost 7 bases to trimming and J lost 4 bases, with 12 bases between them. Per the germline V gene, CDR1 is SGHDT and CDR2 is YYEEEE. The CDR3 is made up of 12 amino acids. Supplemented by reference TRBV5-6 and TRBJ2-7, the full variable domain reads DAGVTQSPTHLIKTRGQQVTLRCSPKSGHDTVSWYQQALGQGPQFIFQYYEEEERQRGNFPDRFSGHQFPNYSSELNVNALLLGDSALYLCASGTRLYEQYFGPGTRLTVT.

This chain joins TRBV27 and TRBJ2-7; 10 bases agree with TRBD2. From germline, CDR1 is MNHEY and CDR2 SMNVEV (reference sequence). The CDR3 spans 14 residues. The J segment lost 7 bases and the V segment lost 6 bases, leaving 9 bases of the junction unmatched. In DNA form, the CDR3 reads TGTGCCAGCAGCCCGGGACTAGCGATTGGGGAGCAGTACTTC. The encoded protein is CASSPGLAIGEQYF.

The chain joins TRBV2 to TRBJ1-5; 9 bases align to TRBD1. Germline V gene lookup returns CDR1 SNHLY and CDR2 FYNNEI. The CDR3 loop spans 15 amino acids. After removal of 2 bases from V and 7 bases from J, the junction contained 6 bases not matched to a gene. The CDR3 DNA is TGTGCCAGCAGTGAACAACAGGGGGCCGGACAGCCCCAGCATTTT. Encoded protein: CASSEQQGAGQPQHF. Together with reference TRBV2 and TRBJ1-5, the CDR3 gives the full variable domain: EPEVTQTPSHQVTQMGQEVILRCVPISNHLYFYWYRQILGQKVEFLVSFYNNEISEKSEIFDDQFSVERPDGSNFTLKIRSTKLEDSAMYFCASSEQQGAGQPQHFGDGTRLSIL.

CDR3 amino acids: CASSEPDYSNQPQHF. CDR3 coding DNA: TGTGCCAGCAGTGAACCGGACTATAGCAATCAGCCCCAGCATTTT. The J gene is TRBJ1-5, the V gene TRBV6-1; D not resolved. Germline V CDR1 and CDR2: MNHNS, SASEGT. This CDR3 comprises 15 residues. Trimming took 2 bases from V and 0 from J, leaving 8 bases between them.

The chain uses TRBV18 and TRBJ2-1; a weak D match, TRBD2 (6 bases). V was shortened by 3 bases and J by 2 bases, with 14 bases between the two germline ends. The CDR3 has 16 amino acids. The germline V gene encodes CDR1 KGHSH and CDR2 LQKENI. The CDR3: CASSPVRGTPYNEQFF. CDR3 bases: TGTGCCAGCTCACCGGTTCGAGGGACTCCCTACAATGAGCAGTTCTTC.